The 24 T cell receptor beta chains presented below share a single source sample, sequenced in a study of tumor-infiltrating lymphocytes in localized non-small cell lung cancer. Generated by immunoSEQ multiplex PCR, the TCRdb table keeps only in-frame clones and is missing some. The sample carries 9,000 or so clones, 82% recorded once. The sequenced material came from uninvolved lung tissue not adjacent to the tumor. All receptors derive from a human donor with non-small cell lung cancer.

The chain uses TRBV7-6 and TRBJ2-5; TRBD2 agrees at 11 bases. V was clipped by 7 bases and J by 0 bases; unmatched bases: 4. The length of the CDR3 is 15 residues. The germline gives CDR1 SGHVS, CDR2 FNYEAQ. CDR3 protein: CASNPSGRYQETQYF. DNA for the CDR3: TGTGCCAGCAACCCTAGCGGGAGGTACCAAGAGACCCAGTACTTC.

This chain connects TRBV9 to TRBJ1-1; 7 bases line up with TRBD1. In germline, CDR1 is SGDLS, CDR2 YYNGEE. This CDR3 has 13 amino acids. Trimming cost V 2 bases and J 6 bases; bases outside gene matches: 4. The CDR3 spells CASSVSGTAEAFF. For the CDR3, the DNA is TGTGCCAGCAGCGTTTCCGGGACAGCTGAAGCTTTCTTT. Full variable domain (rest looked up from reference TRBV9 and TRBJ1-1): DSGVTQTPKHLITATGQRVTLRCSPRSGDLSVYWYQQSLDQGLQFLIQYYNGEERAKGNILERFSAQQFPDLHSELNLSSLELGDSALYFCASSVSGTAEAFFGQGTRLTVV.

This chain connects TRBV11-1 to TRBJ1-1; no firm D call. The CDR3 length is 16 residues. The V gene's germline CDR1 is SGHAT and CDR2 FQDESV (reference sequence). The V end was cut by 6 bases, the J end by 1 base, with 18 bases between. Written as DNA, the CDR3 is TGTGCCAGCAGGAAAGATAGTTCTGTTTGGAACACTGAAGCTTTCTTT. It encodes CASRKDSSVWNTEAFF.

This clone was counted a few times. This rearrangement joins TRBV4-2 to TRBJ2-1; TRBD2 agrees at 9 bases. Germline trimming cut 1 base from V and 12 bases from J; bases unmatched to any gene: 13. The germline V gene has CDR1 LGHNA and CDR2 YNFKEQ. The CDR3 covers 16 residues. The CDR3 sequence: CASSQGGGRAKSGQFF. The CDR3 DNA is TGTGCCAGCAGCCAAGGGGGCGGGAGGGCCAAATCTGGGCAGTTCTTC.

The chain combines TRBV6-5 with TRBJ1-2; tentative D call: TRBD1 (6 bases). CDR1 is MNHEY, CDR2 SVGAGI, per germline. CDR3 size: 13 residues. V was clipped by 7 bases and J by 4 bases, with 13 bases between them. This CDR3 is CASTRPGAYGYTF. DNA for the CDR3: TGTGCCAGCACTCGTCCGGGGGCCTATGGCTACACCTTC.

V gene TRBV7-2 combines with J gene TRBJ2-7; D is unclear. CDR3 length equals 14 residues. The V and J ends lost 0 bases and 0 bases respectively, with 6 bases between them. CDR1 SGHTA and CDR2 FQGNSA come from the germline V gene. CDR3 region: CASSLAAISYEQYF. For the CDR3, the DNA is TGTGCCAGCAGCTTAGCTGCAATCTCCTACGAGCAGTACTTC.

V gene TRBV28 combines with J gene TRBJ1-2; TRBD1 might be the D (6 bases). Per the germline V gene, CDR1 is MDHEN and CDR2 is SYDVKM. Trimming removed 6 bases from V and 6 bases from J, with 14 bases in between. The CDR3 runs to 13 residues. The CDR3: CASSSGQLDGYTF. In DNA, the CDR3 is TGTGCCAGCAGCTCCGGACAGCTGGATGGCTACACCTTC.

This sequence joins TRBV6-5 and TRBJ2-3; D is possibly TRBD1 (6 bases). Deletions cut 0 bases from V and 1 base from J, with 11 bases between. Germline values: CDR1 MNHEY, CDR2 SVGAGI. This CDR3 is built from 16 residues. The CDR3 reads CASSYSNEGGTDTQYF. The CDR3 bases are TGTGCCAGCAGTTACTCGAATGAGGGGGGCACAGATACGCAGTATTTT.

This rearrangement joins TRBV28 to TRBJ2-3; perhaps TRBD1 as D (7 bases). This CDR3 is 15 amino acids long. Looked up from germline, CDR1 is MDHEN and CDR2 is SYDVKM. The ends were cut back, 4 bases at V and 3 bases at J, with 14 bases in the middle. This CDR3 is CASSWAGGRTDTQYF. CDR3 sequence (DNA): TGTGCCAGCAGTTGGGCAGGGGGGAGGACAGATACGCAGTATTTT.

This chain uses TRBV30 with TRBJ2-5; TRBD2 agrees at 14 bases. The CDR3 is 15 amino acids. Trimming removed 7 bases from V and 4 bases from J; junction bases left unmatched: 8. Germline assignment: CDR1 GTSNPN and CDR2 SVGIG (reference sequence). The CDR3 bases are TGTGCCTACGGGACTAGCGGGAGCGGAGGAGAGACCCAGTACTTC. Its translation: CAYGTSGSGGETQYF.

The V and J genes are TRBV19 and TRBJ1-3; 7 bases are shared with TRBD1. The CDR3 is 19 residues long. CDR1 and CDR2 from the germline V gene are LNHDA and SQIVND (reference sequence). Losses at the gene ends were 5 bases for V and 0 bases for J; bases not matched to a gene: 16. The CDR3 sequence is CASSPRDSLLGGSGNTIYF. CDR3 sequence (DNA): TGTGCCAGTAGTCCCCGGGACAGCCTCTTGGGGGGCTCTGGAAACACCATATATTTT. Full variable domain (outside the CDR3, taken from reference TRBV19 and TRBJ1-3): DGGITQSPKYLFRKEGQNVTLSCEQNLNHDAMYWYRQDPGQGLRLIYYSQIVNDFQKGDIAEGYSVSREKKESFPLTVTSAQKNPTAFYLCASSPRDSLLGGSGNTIYFGEGSWLTVV.

V usage is TRBV19 and J usage is TRBJ2-5; the D is unclear. CDR1 and CDR2 from the germline V gene are LNHDA and SQIVND (reference sequence). CDR3 length: 15 residues. V shed 9 bases and J shed 2 bases, with 19 bases lying between them. This CDR3 is CARGSRPLEQETQYF. The CDR3 nucleotides read TGTGCCAGAGGCTCCCGGCCGCTGGAACAAGAGACCCAGTACTTC.

The rearrangement joins TRBV30 to TRBJ2-3; D gene uncertain. V was trimmed by 1 base and J by 1 base, leaving 12 bases between them. The CDR3 totals 15 residues. Per germline, CDR1 GTSNPN and CDR2 SVGIG (reference sequence). The CDR3, as DNA: TGTGCCTGGAGTGCTGGTTCCCGCGGCACAGATACGCAGTATTTT. Its translation: CAWSAGSRGTDTQYF.

The genes are TRBV15 and TRBJ2-3, with D hard to call. This CDR3 region has 12 residues. CDR1 is LNHNV, CDR2 YYDKDF, per germline (reference sequence). V lost 1 base to trimming and J lost 6 bases, with 5 bases between them. The CDR3 loop is CATSRAADTQYF. The DNA of the CDR3 is TGTGCCACCAGCAGAGCGGCGGATACGCAGTATTTT.

The rearrangement joins TRBV7-3 to TRBJ2-1; D may correspond to TRBD1 or TRBD2 (6 bases each). The CDR3 has 15 amino acids. V lost 1 base, J lost 4 bases, and 11 bases lay in between. The germline V gene encodes CDR1 SGHTA and CDR2 FQGTGA. CDR3 amino acids: CASSLRGGSYNEQFF. In DNA form, the CDR3 reads TGTGCCAGCAGCTTAAGAGGGGGGTCGTACAATGAGCAGTTCTTC.

The J gene is TRBJ2-7, the V gene TRBV9; the D is unclear. The CDR3 runs to 13 residues. Germline values: CDR1 SGDLS, CDR2 YYNGEE. Trimming took off 0 bases at V and 0 bases at J, with 4 bases between the two ends. Written as DNA, the CDR3 is TGTGCCAGCAGCGTAGCTGACTCCTACGAGCAGTACTTC. Amino acids: CASSVADSYEQYF.

This chain joins TRBV14 and TRBJ1-4, with D unresolved. The V gene's germline CDR1 is SGHDN and CDR2 FVKESK. This CDR3 is 18 amino acids long. V shed 4 bases and J shed 7 bases, with 25 bases lying between them. The CDR3 region is CASSPLIETTLRIEKLFF. In nucleotides, the CDR3 is TGTGCCAGCAGCCCCCTAATAGAGACCACATTGAGAATTGAAAAACTGTTTTTT.

The chain links TRBV7-2 to TRBJ1-2; D perhaps matches TRBD1 (5 bases). The germline V gene encodes CDR1 SGHTA and CDR2 FQGNSA. This CDR3 contains 15 residues. V gave up 5 bases and J gave up 4 bases, with 17 bases separating them. CDR3 sequence reads: CASSPRSTETYGYTF. The CDR3 DNA follows: TGTGCCAGCAGCCCCCGTTCGACAGAGACCTATGGCTACACCTTC.

This sequence joins TRBV2 and TRBJ2-5, with 10 bases fitting TRBD2. The V and J ends lost 7 bases and 3 bases, in that order; junction bases with no gene match: 5. CDR1 is SNHLY, CDR2 FYNNEI, per germline. The CDR3 totals 14 residues. The CDR3 here is CASKTGTSEETQYF. DNA for the CDR3: TGTGCCAGCAAAACCGGGACTAGCGAAGAGACCCAGTACTTC.

The V and J genes are TRBV7-2 and TRBJ1-1; no clear D. The V end lost 6 bases, the J end lost 4 bases, and 9 bases lay between the germline ends. The CDR3 sequence is 12 residues long. Germline V gene lookup returns CDR1 SGHTA and CDR2 FQGNSA. CDR3: CASRRQGTEAFF. The DNA of the CDR3 is TGTGCCAGCAGAAGACAAGGCACTGAAGCTTTCTTT.

The rearrangement uses TRBV6-1 and TRBJ2-5, with 7 bases matching TRBD1. Per the germline V gene, CDR1 is MNHNS and CDR2 is SASEGT. This CDR3 has 13 residues. The V gene end was trimmed by 4 bases and the J gene end by 2 bases; junction bases not matched to a gene: 1. In DNA, the CDR3 is TGTGCCAGCAGTGCGGGACAGCAAGAGACCCAGTACTTC. Protein sequence: CASSAGQQETQYF.

This clone was recorded a few times. The chain employs TRBV11-2 and TRBJ2-5; the D is unclear. From germline, CDR1 is SGHAT and CDR2 FQNNGV. Trimming removed 5 bases at V and 2 bases at J, with 15 bases between. CDR3 length: 15 amino acids. The CDR3 here is CASSPGPGSQETQYF. As DNA, the CDR3 is TGTGCCAGCAGCCCTGGACCAGGTAGTCAAGAGACCCAGTACTTC. The variable domain in full, with the rest retrieved from reference TRBV11-2 and TRBJ2-5, is EAGVAQSPRYKIIEKRQSVAFWCNPISGHATLYWYQQILGQGPKLLIQFQNNGVVDDSQLPKDRFSAERLKGVDSTLKIQPAKLEDSAVYLCASSPGPGSQETQYFGPGTRLLVL.

V gene TRBV6-5 combines with J gene TRBJ2-7; D may match TRBD1 or TRBD2 (5 bases each). Looked up from germline, CDR1 is MNHEY and CDR2 is SVGAGI. The CDR3 has 15 residues. V lost 5 bases and J 1 base, leaving 15 bases between the germline ends. The chain's CDR3 is CASSTRGVWSYEQYF. As DNA, the CDR3 is TGTGCCAGCAGTACCCGAGGGGTGTGGTCCTACGAGCAGTACTTC.

The chain joins TRBV4-2 to TRBJ2-3; D unresolved. CDR3 length: 15 amino acids. Trimming stripped 1 base from V and 0 bases from J, with 8 bases between. Germline CDR1 and CDR2: LGHNA and YNFKEQ. CDR3 nucleotides: TGTGCCAGCAGCCAAGTCGGGCCGAGCACAGATACGCAGTATTTT. Amino acids: CASSQVGPSTDTQYF.